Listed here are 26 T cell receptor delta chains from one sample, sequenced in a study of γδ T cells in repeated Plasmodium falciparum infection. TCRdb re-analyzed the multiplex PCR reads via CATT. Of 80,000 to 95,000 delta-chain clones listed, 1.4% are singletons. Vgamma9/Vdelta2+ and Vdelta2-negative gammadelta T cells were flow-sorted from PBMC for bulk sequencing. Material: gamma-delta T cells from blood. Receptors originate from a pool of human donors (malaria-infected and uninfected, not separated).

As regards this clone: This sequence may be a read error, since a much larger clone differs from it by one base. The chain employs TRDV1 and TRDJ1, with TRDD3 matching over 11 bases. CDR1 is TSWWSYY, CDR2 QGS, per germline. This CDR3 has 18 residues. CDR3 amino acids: CALGELLPGGYPTDKLTF. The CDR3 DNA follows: TGTGCTCTTGGGGAACTGTTACCTGGGGGATACCCAACCGATAAACTCACCTTT.

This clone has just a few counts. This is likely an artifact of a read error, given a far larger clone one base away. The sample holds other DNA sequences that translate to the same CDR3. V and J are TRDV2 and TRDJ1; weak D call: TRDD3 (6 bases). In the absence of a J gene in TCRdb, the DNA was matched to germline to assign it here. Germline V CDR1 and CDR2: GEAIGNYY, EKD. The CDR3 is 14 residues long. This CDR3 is CACDSLGLTDKLIF. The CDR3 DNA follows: TGTGCCTGTGACTCACTGGGACTCACCGACAAACTCATCTTT.

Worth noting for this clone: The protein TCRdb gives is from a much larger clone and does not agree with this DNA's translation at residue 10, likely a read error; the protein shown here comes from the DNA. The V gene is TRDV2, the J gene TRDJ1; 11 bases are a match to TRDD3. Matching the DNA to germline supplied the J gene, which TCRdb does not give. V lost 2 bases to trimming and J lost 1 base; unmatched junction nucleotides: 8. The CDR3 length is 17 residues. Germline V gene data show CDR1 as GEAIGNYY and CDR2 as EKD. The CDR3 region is CACDSLLGDRSTDKLIF. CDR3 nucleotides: TGTGCCTGTGACAGTTTACTGGGGGATAGATCCACCGATAAACTCATCTTT.

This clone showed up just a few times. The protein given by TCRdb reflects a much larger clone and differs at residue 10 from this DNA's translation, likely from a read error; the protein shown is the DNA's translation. The CDR3 DNA sequence: TGTGCTCTTGGGGAACTTCGCCTGTTCCGGATGGGGGATACGTTCGGTAAACTCATCTTT. It translates to CALGELRLFRMGDTFGKLIF. The chain recombines TRDV1 with TRDJ1; 11 bases match TRDD3. TCRdb offers no J gene call, so here the DNA was matched to germline to obtain one. The CDR3 extends over 20 amino acids. The V gene end was trimmed by 0 bases and the J gene end by 7 bases; junction bases not matched to a gene: 19. CDR1 TSWWSYY and CDR2 QGS come from the germline V gene.

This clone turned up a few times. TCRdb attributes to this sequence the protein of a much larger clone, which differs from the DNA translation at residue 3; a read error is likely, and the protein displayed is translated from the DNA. CDR3 DNA sequence: TGTGCCTGGGACCCAGTACCGACCGCCGTACTGGGGGATACGGAGGGGACCGATAAACTCATCTTT. Protein sequence: CAWDPVPTAVLGDTEGTDKLIF. The rearrangement joins TRDV2 to TRDJ1; 13 positions agree with TRDD3. The CDR3 sequence is 22 residues long. Trimming took 7 bases from V and 2 from J; bases not matched to a gene: 27. Germline assignment: CDR1 GEAIGNYY and CDR2 EKD.

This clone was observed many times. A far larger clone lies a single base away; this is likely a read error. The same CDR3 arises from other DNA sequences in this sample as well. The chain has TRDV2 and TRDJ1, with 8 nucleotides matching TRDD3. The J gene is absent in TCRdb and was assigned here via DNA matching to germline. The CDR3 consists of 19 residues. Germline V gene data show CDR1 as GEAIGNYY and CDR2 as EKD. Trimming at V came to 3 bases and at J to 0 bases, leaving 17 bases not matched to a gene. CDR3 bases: TGTGCCTGTGACTCCATAGGGGTCGTTACTGGGGGGTACACCGATAAACTCATCTTT. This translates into CACDSIGVVTGGYTDKLIF.

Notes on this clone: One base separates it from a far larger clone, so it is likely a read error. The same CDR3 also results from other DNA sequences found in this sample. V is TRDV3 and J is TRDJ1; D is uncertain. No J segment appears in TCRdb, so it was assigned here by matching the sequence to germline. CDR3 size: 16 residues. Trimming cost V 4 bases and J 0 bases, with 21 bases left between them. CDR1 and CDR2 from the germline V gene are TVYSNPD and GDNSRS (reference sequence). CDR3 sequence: CACRPLVTRYTDKLIF. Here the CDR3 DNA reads TGTGCCTGCCGTCCTCTTGTGACAAGATACACCGATAAACTCATCTTT.

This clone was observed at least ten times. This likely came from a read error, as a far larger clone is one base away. The CDR3 reads CAFSSREFLIF. CDR3 DNA: TGTGCCTTTTCCTCGAGGGAATTCCTCATCTTT. This sequence joins TRDV3 and TRDJ1, with unresolved D. The CDR3 runs 11 residues. V was shortened by 2 bases and J by 11 bases, with 15 bases between the two germline ends. Germline V gene sequence: CDR1 TVYSNPD, CDR2 GDNSRS (reference sequence).

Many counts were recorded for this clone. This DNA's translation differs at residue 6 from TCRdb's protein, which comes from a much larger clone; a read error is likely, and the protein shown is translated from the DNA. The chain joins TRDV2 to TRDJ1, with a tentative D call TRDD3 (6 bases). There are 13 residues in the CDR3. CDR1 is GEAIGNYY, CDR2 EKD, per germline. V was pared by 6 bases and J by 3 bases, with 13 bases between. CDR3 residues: CACTGGGSDKLIF. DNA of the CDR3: TGTGCCTGTACGGGGGGAGGCTCCGATAAACTCATCTTT.

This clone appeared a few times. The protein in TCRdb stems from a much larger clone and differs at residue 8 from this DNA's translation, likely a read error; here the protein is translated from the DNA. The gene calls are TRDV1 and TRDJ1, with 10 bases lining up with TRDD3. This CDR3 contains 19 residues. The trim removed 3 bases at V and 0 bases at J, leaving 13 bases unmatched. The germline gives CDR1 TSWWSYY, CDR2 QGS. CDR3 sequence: CALGEPSVGGYSYTDKLIF. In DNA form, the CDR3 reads TGTGCTCTTGGGGAGCCCTCGGTTGGGGGATACTCCTACACCGATAAACTCATCTTT.

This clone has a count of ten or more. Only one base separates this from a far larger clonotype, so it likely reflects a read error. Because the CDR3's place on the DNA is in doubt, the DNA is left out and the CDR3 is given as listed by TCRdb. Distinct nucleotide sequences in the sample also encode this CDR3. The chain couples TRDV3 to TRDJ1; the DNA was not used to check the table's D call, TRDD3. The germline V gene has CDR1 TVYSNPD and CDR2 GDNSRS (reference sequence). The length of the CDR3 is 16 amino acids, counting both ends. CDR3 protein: CAFSTTVAGGSDKLIF.

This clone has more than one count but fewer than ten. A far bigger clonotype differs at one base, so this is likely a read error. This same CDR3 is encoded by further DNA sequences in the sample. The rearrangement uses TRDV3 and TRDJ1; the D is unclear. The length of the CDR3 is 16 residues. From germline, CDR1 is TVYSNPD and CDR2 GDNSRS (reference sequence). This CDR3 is CAFTGGTMKYTDKLIF. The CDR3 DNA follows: TGTGCGTTCACGGGCGGGACAATGAAGTACACCGATAAACTCATCTTT. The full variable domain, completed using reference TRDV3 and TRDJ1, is CDKVTQSSPDQTVASGSEVVLLCTYDTVYSNPDLFWYRIRPDYSFQFVFYGDNSRSEGADFTQGRFSVKHILTQKAFHLVISPVRTEDSATYYCAFTGGTMKYTDKLIFGKGTRVTVEP.

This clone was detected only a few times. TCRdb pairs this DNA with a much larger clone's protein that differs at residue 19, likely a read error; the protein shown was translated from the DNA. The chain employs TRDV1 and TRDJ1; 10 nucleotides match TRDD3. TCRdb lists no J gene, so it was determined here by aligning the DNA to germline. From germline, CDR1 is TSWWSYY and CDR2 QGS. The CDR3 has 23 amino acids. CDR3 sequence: CALAGPSSTIYWGISPHTYKLIF. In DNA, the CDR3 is TGTGCTCTTGCGGGGCCTTCCTCCACTATCTACTGGGGGATTTCGCCCCACACCTATAAACTCATCTTT.

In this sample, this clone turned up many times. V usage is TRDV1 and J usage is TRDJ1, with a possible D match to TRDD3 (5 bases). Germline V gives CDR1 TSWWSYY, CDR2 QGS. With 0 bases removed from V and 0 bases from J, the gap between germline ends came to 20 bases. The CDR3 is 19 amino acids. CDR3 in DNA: TGTGCTCTTGGGGAACTAAGGGGCCCCCTGATACTGTACACCGATAAACTCATCTTT. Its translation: CALGELRGPLILYTDKLIF.

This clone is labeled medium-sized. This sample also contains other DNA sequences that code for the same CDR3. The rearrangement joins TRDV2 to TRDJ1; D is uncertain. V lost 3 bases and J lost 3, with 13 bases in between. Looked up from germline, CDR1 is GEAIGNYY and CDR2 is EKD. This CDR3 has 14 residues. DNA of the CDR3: TGTGCCTGTGACTTCCCCTCTCTGCCCGATAAACTCATCTTT. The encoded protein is CACDFPSLPDKLIF.

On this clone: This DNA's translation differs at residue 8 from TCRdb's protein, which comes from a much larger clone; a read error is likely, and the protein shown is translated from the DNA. The CDR3 region is CALGELGSSLGRQTASWDTRQMFF. CDR3 bases: TGTGCTCTTGGGGAACTAGGGAGCAGTCTGGGCCGTCAAACGGCCTCCTGGGACACCCGACAGATGTTTTTC. V gene TRDV1 combines with J gene TRDJ3, with a tentative D call TRDD3 (5 bases). The J gene comes from matching the DNA to germline here; TCRdb lacks it. This CDR3 has 24 amino acids. Trimming took 0 bases from V and 0 from J, leaving 27 bases between them. CDR1 TSWWSYY and CDR2 QGS come from the germline V gene.

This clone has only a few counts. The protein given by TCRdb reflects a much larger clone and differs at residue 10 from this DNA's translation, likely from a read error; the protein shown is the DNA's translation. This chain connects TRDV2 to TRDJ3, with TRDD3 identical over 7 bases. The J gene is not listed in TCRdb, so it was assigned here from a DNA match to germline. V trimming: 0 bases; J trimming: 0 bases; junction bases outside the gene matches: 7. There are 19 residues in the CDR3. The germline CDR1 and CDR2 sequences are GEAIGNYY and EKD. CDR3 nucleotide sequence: TGTGCCTGTGACACCTCGGGACGGGGGATCTCCTGGGACACCCGACAGATGTTTTTC. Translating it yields CACDTSGRGISWDTRQMFF.

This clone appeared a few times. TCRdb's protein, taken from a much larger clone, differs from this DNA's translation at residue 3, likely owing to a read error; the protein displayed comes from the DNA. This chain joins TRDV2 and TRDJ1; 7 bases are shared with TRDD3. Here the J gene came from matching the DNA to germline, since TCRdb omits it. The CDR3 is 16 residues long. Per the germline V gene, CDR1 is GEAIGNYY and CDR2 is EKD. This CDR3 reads CAYDYAGGYYTDKLIF. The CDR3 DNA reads TGTGCCTATGACTACGCTGGGGGCTATTACACCGATAAACTCATCTTT.

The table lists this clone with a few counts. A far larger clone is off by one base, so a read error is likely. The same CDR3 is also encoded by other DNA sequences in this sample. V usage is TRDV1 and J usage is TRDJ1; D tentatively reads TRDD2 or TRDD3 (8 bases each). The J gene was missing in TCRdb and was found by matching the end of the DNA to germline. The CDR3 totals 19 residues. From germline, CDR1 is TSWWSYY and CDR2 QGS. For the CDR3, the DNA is TGTGCCCTTGGGGGGTACTTCCTACTTAAGGGATACGCAGCCGATAAACTCATCTTT. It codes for CALGGYFLLKGYAADKLIF.

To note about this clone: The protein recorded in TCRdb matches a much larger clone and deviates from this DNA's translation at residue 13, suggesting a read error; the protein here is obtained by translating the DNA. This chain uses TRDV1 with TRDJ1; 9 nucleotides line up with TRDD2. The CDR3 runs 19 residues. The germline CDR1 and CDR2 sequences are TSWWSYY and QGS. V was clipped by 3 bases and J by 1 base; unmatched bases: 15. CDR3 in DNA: TGTGCTCTTGGGGATCCTTCCTACACGAGGCTCAGGTGCACCGATAAACTCATCTTT. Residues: CALGDPSYTRLRCTDKLIF.

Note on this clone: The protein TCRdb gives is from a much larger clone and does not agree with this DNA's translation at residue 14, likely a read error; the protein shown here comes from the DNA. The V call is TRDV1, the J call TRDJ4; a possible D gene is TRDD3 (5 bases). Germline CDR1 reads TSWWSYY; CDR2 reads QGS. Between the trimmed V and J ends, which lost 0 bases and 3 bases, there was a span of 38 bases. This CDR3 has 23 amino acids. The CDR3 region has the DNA TGTGCTCTTGGGGAACTAATTAGTAGCCCAATATACGAAACCTGGGATTTGACGGGACCCCTGATCTTT. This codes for CALGELISSPIYETWDLTGPLIF.

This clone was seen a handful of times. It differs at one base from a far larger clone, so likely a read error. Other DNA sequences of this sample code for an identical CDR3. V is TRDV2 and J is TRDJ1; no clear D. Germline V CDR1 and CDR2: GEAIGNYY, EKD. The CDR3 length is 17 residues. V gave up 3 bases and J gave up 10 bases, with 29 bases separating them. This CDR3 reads CACDLLGAPSLPGVLIF. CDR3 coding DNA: TGTGCCTGTGACCTACTAGGGGCTCCCTCCTTACCGGGAGTACTCATCTTT.

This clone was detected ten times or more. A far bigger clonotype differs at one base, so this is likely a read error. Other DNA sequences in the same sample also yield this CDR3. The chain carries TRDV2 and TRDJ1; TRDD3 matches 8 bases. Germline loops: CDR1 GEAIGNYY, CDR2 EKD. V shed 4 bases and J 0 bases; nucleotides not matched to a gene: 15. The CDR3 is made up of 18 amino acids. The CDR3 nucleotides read TGTGCCTGTGATCCCCTTACTGGGGGGCGACCGTACACCGATAAACTCATCTTT. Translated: CACDPLTGGRPYTDKLIF.

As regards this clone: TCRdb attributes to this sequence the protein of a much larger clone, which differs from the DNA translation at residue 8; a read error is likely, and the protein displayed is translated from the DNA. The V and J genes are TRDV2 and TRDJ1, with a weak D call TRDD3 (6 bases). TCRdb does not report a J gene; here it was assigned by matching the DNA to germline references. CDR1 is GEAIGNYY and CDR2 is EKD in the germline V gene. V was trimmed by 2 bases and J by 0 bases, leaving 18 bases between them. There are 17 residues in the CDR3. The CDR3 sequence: CACDKGPAGAYTDKLIF. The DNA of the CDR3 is TGTGCCTGTGACAAAGGTCCTGCTGGGGCCTACACCGATAAACTCATCTTT.

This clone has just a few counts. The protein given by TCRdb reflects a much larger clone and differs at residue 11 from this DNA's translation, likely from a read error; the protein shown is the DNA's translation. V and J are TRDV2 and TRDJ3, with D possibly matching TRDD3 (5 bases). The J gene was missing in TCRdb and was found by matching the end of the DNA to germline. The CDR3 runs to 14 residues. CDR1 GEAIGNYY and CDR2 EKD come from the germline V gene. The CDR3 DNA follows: TGTGCCTGTGACAGCTCCTGGGACACCCGACGGATGTTTTTC. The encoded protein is CACDSSWDTRRMFF.

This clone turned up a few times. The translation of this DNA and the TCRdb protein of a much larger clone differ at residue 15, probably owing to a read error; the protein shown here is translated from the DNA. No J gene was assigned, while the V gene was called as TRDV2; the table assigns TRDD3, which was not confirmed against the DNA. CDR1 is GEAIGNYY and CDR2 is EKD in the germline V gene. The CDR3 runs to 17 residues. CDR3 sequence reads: CACDILGDSWDTRQVFF. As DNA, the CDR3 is TGTGCCTGTGACATACTGGGGGACTCCTGGGACACCCGACAGGTGTTTTTC.